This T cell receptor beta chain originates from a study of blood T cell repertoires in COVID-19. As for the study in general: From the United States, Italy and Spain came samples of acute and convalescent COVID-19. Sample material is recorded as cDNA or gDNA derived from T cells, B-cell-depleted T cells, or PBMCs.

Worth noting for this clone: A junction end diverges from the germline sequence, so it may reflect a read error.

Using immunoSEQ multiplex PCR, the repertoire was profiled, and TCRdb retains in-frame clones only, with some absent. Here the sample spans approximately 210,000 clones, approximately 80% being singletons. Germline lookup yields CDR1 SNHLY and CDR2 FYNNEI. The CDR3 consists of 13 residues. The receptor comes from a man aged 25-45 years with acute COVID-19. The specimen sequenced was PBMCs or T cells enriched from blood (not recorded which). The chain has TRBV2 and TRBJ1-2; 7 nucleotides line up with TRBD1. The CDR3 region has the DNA TGTGCCAGCAGAGAAGACAGGGACTATGGCTACACCTTC. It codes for CASREDRDYGYTF.